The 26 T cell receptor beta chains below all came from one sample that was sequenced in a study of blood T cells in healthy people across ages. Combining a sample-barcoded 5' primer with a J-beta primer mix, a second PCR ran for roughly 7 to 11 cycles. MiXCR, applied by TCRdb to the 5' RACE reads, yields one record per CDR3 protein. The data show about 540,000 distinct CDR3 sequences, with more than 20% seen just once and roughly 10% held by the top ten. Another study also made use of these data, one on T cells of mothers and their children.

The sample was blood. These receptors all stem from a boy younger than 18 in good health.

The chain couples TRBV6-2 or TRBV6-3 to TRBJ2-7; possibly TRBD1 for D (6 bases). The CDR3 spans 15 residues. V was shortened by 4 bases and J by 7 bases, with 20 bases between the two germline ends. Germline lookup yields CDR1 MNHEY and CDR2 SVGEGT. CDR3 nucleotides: TGTGCCAGCAGTTCCGACAGGAGTGGATTACGAGAGCAGTACTTC. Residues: CASSSDRSGLREQYF.

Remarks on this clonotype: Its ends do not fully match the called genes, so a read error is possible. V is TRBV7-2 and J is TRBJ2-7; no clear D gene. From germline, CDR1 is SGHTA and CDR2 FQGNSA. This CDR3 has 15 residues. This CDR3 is CAGSLNIAWPYEQYF. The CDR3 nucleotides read TGTGCCGGCAGCTTAAATATAGCATGGCCCTACGAGCAGTACTTC.

The CDR3 is CASSSSGLAADTQYF. For the CDR3, the DNA is TGCGCCAGCAGCTCCTCGGGACTAGCCGCAGATACGCAGTATTTT. This chain connects TRBV5-1 to TRBJ2-3; 9 nucleotides match TRBD2. Trimming at V came to 3 bases and at J to 4 bases, leaving 6 bases not matched to a gene. This CDR3 has 15 amino acids. Germline V gene sequence: CDR1 SGHRS, CDR2 YFSETQ.

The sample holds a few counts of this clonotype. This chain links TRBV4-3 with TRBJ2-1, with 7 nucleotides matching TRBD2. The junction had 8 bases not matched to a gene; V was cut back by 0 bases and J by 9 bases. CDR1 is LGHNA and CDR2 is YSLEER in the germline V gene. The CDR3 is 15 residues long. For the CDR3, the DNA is TGCGCCAGCAGCCAAGACGTGGGAGGGCCAAGTGAGCAGTTCTTC. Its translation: CASSQDVGGPSEQFF.

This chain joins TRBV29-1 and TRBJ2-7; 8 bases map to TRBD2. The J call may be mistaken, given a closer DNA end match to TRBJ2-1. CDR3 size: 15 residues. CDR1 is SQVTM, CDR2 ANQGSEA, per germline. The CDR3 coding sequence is TGCAGCGTTTATCGGCGGGAGGAAACCTACAATGAGCAGTTCTTC. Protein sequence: CSVYRREETYNEQFF.

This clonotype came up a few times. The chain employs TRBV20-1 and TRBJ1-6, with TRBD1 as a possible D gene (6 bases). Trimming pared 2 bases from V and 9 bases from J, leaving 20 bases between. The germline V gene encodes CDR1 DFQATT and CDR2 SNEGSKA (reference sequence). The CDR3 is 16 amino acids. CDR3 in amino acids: CSARTAGATMSSPLHF. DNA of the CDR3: TGCAGTGCTAGAACAGCGGGGGCAACTATGAGTTCACCCCTCCACTTT.

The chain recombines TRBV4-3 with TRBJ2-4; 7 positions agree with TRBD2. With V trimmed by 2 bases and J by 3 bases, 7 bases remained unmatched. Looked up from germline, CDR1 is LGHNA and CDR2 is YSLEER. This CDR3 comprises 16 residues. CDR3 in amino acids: CASSQNSGLVKNIQYF. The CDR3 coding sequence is TGCGCCAGCAGCCAAAATAGCGGGCTGGTCAAAAACATTCAGTACTTC.

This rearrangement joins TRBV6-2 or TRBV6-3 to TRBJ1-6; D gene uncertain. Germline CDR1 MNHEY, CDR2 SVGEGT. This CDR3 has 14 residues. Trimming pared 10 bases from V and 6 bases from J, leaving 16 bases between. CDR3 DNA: TGTGCCACTGCGTCGCGGCAGACTAATTCACCCCTCCACTTT. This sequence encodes CATASRQTNSPLHF.

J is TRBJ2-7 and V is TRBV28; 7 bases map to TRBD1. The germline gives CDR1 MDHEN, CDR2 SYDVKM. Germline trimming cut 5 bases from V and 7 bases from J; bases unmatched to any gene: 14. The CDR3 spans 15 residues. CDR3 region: CASSTQGKVAREQYF. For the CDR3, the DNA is TGTGCCAGCAGTACACAGGGGAAGGTAGCACGAGAGCAGTACTTC.

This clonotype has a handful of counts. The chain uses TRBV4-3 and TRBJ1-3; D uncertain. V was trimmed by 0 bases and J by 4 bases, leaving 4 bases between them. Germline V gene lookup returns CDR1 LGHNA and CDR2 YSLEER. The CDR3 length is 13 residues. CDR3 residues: CASSQEGGNTIYF. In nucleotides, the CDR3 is TGCGCCAGCAGCCAAGAAGGAGGAAACACCATATATTTT.

The CDR3 region is CASSYRGYNEQFF. Written as DNA, the CDR3 is TGTGCCAGCAGTTACAGGGGGTACAATGAGCAGTTCTTC. The genes are TRBV6-5 and TRBJ2-1; a weak D match, TRBD1 (6 bases). Germline CDR1 MNHEY, CDR2 SVGAGI. V dropped 2 bases and J dropped 4 bases, with 6 bases sitting between them. The CDR3 is made up of 13 amino acids.

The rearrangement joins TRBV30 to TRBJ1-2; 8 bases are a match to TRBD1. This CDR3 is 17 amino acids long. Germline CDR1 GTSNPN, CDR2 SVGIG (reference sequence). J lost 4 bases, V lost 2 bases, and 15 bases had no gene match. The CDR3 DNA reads TGTGCCTGGAGTTTGCGACAGGGGAGAGATTTTTCCTATGGCTACACCTTC. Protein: CAWSLRQGRDFSYGYTF.

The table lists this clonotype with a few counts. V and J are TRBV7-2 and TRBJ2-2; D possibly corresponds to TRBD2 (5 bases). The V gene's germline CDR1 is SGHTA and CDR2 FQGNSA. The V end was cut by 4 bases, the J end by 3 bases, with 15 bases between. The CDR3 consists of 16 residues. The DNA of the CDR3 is TGTGCCAGCAGCTATCAGAGGGCCCGCGACACCGGGGAGCTGTTTTTT. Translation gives CASSYQRARDTGELFF.

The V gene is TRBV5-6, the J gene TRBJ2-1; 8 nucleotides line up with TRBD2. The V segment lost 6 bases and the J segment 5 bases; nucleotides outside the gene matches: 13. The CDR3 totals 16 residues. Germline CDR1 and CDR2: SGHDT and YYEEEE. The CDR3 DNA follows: TGTGCCAGCAAGGTACTAGCGGCCTCTGGGGACAATGAGCAGTTCTTC. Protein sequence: CASKVLAASGDNEQFF.

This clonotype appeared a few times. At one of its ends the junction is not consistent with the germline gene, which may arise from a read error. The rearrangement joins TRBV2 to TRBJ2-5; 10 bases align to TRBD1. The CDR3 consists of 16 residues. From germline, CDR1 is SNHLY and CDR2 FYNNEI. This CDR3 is CAGSQTGQGLQETQYF. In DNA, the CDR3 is TGTGCCGGCAGCCAGACGGGACAGGGGCTTCAAGAGACCCAGTACTTC.

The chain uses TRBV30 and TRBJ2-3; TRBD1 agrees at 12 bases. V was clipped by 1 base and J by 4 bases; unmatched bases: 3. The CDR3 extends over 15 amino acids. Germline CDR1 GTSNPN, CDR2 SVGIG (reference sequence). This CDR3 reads CAWSDGTGGADTQYF. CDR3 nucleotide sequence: TGTGCCTGGAGTGATGGGACAGGGGGCGCAGATACGCAGTATTTT.

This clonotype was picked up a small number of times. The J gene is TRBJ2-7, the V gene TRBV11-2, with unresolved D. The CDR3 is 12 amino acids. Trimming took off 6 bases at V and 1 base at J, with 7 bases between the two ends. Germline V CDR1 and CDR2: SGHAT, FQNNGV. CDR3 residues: CASRQPSYEQYF. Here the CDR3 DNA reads TGTGCCAGCAGACAGCCTTCCTACGAGCAGTACTTC.

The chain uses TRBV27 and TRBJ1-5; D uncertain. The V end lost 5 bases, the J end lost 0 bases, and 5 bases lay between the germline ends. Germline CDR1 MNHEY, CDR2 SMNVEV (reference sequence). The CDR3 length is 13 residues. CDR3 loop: CASSAASNQPQHF. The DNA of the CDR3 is TGTGCCAGCAGTGCGGCTAGCAATCAGCCCCAGCATTTT.

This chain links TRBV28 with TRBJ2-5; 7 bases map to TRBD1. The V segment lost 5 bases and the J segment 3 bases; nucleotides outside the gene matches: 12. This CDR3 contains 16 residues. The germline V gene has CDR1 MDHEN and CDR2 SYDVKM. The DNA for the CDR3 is TGTGCCAGCAGTCTTAGCAACACCGGGACAGAAGAGACCCAGTACTTC. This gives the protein CASSLSNTGTEETQYF.

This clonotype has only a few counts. Here the CDR3 reads CASSQVLISFSYNEQFF. In nucleotides, the CDR3 is TGCGCCAGCAGCCAAGTTCTGATATCGTTTTCCTACAATGAGCAGTTCTTC. The genes are TRBV4-3 and TRBJ2-1; no firm D call. This CDR3 contains 17 residues. Germline V lookup: CDR1 LGHNA, CDR2 YSLEER. The V end lost 1 base, the J end lost 1 base, and 14 bases lay between the germline ends.

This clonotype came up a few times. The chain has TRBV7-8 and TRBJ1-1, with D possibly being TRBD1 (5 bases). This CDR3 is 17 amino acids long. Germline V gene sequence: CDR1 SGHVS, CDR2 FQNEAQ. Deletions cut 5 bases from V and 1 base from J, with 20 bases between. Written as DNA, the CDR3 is TGTGCCAGCAGCGCCGAGCGGTCCGGCAGGGCGAACACTGAAGCTTTCTTT. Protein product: CASSAERSGRANTEAFF.

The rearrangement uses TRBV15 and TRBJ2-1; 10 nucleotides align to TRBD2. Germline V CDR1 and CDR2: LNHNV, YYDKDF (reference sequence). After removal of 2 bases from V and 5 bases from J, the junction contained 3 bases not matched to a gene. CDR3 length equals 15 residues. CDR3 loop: CATSRLTSGDNEQFF. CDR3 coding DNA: TGTGCCACCAGCAGACTCACTAGCGGGGACAATGAGCAGTTCTTC.

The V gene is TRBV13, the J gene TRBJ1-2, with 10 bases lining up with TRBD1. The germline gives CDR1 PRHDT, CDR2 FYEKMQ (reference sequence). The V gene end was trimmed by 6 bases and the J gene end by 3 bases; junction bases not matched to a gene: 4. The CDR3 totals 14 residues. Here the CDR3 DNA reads TGTGCCAGCAGAAGGGACAGGGGTGACTATGGCTACACCTTC. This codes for CASRRDRGDYGYTF.

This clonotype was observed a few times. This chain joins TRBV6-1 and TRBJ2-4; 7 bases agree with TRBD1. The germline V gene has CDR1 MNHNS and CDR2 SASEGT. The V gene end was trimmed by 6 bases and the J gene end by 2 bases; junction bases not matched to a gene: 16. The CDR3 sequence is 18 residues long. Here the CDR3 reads CASRATGLRDLTKNIQYF. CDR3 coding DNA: TGTGCCAGCAGAGCGACAGGGCTAAGGGATTTAACCAAAAACATTCAGTACTTC.

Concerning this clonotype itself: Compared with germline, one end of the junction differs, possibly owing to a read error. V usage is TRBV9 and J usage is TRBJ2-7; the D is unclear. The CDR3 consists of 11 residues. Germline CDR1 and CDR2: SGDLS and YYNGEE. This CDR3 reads CAGSAAYEQYF. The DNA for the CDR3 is TGTGCCGGCAGCGCAGCATACGAGCAGTACTTC. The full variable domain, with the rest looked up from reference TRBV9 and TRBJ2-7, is DSGVTQTPKHLITATGQRVTLRCSPRSGDLSVYWYQQSLDQGLQFLIQYYNGEERAKGNILERFSAQQFPDLHSELNLSSLELGDSALYFCAGSAAYEQYFGPGTRLTVT.

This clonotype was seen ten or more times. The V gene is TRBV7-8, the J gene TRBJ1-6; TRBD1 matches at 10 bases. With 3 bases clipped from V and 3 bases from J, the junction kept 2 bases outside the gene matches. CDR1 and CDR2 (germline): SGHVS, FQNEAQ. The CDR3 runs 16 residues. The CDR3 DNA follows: TGTGCCAGCAGCTTTGGGACAGGGGTCTATAATTCACCCCTCCACTTT. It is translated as CASSFGTGVYNSPLHF. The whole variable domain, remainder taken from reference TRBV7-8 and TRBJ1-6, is GAGVSQSPRYKVAKRGQDVALRCDPISGHVSLFWYQQALGQGPEFLTYFQNEAQLDKSGLPSDRFFAERPEGSVSTLKIQRTQQEDSAVYLCASSFGTGVYNSPLHFGNGTRLTVT.